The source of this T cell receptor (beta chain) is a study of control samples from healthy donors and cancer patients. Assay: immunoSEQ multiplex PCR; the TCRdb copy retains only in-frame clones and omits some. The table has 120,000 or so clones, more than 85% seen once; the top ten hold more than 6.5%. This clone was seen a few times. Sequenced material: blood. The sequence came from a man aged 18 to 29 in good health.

CDR3 DNA sequence: TGCAGTGCTAGTCCTACTGACAGGTTCACTGAAGCTTTCTTT. It yields the protein CSASPTDRFTEAFF. The chain couples TRBV20-1 to TRBJ1-1; weak D call: TRBD1 (6 bases). This CDR3 comprises 14 residues. Germline CDR1 DFQATT, CDR2 SNEGSKA (reference sequence). Trimming pared 3 bases from V and 4 bases from J, leaving 15 bases between.